This T cell receptor (beta chain) appears in the sequencing data of a study of T cell responses to AZD1222 COVID-19 vaccine. The CDR3 contains 15 residues. V was shortened by 4 bases and J by 1 base, with 16 bases between the two germline ends. CDR1 and CDR2 (germline): GTSNPN, SVGIG (reference sequence). Assay used: immunoSEQ multiplex PCR; TCRdb lists only in-frame clones, some missing. The sample shows roughly 120,000 clones, roughly 85% of them seen only once. Concerning this clone itself: Antigen unknown.

The study, taken as a whole, reports: Spike-wide vaccine-associated CD4 TCRs dominated at 160-218 and 743-854.

The sequencing used peripheral blood, collected on day 0 of AZD1222 vaccination. The clonotype originates from an adult in good health. The rearrangement uses TRBV30 and TRBJ1-1; unclear D gene. CDR3 loop: CAWNSPPDSNTEAFF. The CDR3 nucleotides read TGTGCCTGGAACTCCCCCCCAGATTCGAACACTGAAGCTTTCTTT.